The 20 T cell receptor beta chains below come from one sample, sequenced in a study of shared clonotypes between healthy human individuals. Clones were read by immunoSEQ multiplex PCR, and TCRdb kept only the in-frame ones, dropping some. The sample has some 240,000 clones, 65% seen once; the top ten hold 8.5% to 14%. The source material was memory CD4+ T cells sorted from blood. Described subset: CD45RA-negative fraction. All receptors derive from a man aged 30 to 39 in good health.

This clone was seen only once. This chain joins TRBV5-1 and TRBJ1-2, with D unresolved. Per the germline V gene, CDR1 is SGHRS and CDR2 is YFSETQ. The CDR3 length is 18 residues. The germline V and J ends were trimmed by 1 base and 1 base, with 20 bases remaining between them. The CDR3 DNA follows: TGCGCCAGCAGCTTGTTCGGCACGGATACCGTTAATAACTATGGCTACACCTTC. Protein sequence: CASSLFGTDTVNNYGYTF.

The chain carries TRBV6-5 and TRBJ2-3; 12 bases match TRBD2. Germline CDR1 and CDR2: MNHEY and SVGAGI. The V and J ends lost 8 bases and 3 bases, in that order; junction bases with no gene match: 3. The length of the CDR3 is 14 residues. The CDR3 spells CASLAGGPTDTQYF. CDR3 in DNA: TGTGCCAGCCTAGCGGGAGGGCCTACAGATACGCAGTATTTT.

The chain has TRBV7-2 and TRBJ2-7; TRBD2 agrees at 8 bases. The ends lost 5 bases at V and 2 bases at J; junction bases unmatched: 8. The CDR3 runs 15 residues. Germline V lookup: CDR1 SGHTA, CDR2 FQGNSA. CDR3 region: CASSLSGAGAYEQYF. CDR3 nucleotides: TGTGCCAGCAGCCTATCGGGAGCGGGGGCCTACGAGCAGTACTTC. Full variable domain (rest looked up from reference TRBV7-2 and TRBJ2-7): GAGVSQSPSNKVTEKGKDVELRCDPISGHTALYWYRQSLGQGLEFLIYFQGNSAPDKSGLPSDRFSAERTGGSVSTLTIQRTQQEDSAVYLCASSLSGAGAYEQYFGPGTRLTVT.

This clone was seen a few times. The chain carries TRBV6-5 and TRBJ2-3, with D unclear. The CDR3 length is 12 residues. Germline CDR1 is MNHEY and CDR2 is SVGAGI. The V end lost 5 bases, the J end lost 3 bases, and 6 bases lay between the germline ends. For the CDR3, the DNA is TGTGCCAGCAGTACTCAGACAGATACGCAGTATTTT. It specifies CASSTQTDTQYF.

This clone was counted a single time. The chain uses TRBV5-5 and TRBJ2-5, with 9 bases that match TRBD1. The CDR3 has 16 residues. Germline trimming cut 0 bases from V and 1 base from J; bases unmatched to any gene: 4. Germline V gene data show CDR1 as SGHKS and CDR2 as YYEKEE (reference sequence). CDR3 in amino acids: CASSLASTGGQETQYF. The CDR3 DNA sequence: TGTGCCAGCAGCTTGGCCTCGACAGGGGGCCAAGAGACCCAGTACTTC.

This clone showed up just once. This rearrangement joins TRBV5-4 to TRBJ2-2; D possibly corresponds to TRBD2 (6 bases). CDR3 size: 15 residues. V was shortened by 6 bases and J by 2 bases, with 14 bases between the two germline ends. The germline V gene encodes CDR1 SGHNT and CDR2 YYREEE (reference sequence). The CDR3 loop reads CASNPGTSNTGELFF. DNA of the CDR3: TGTGCCAGCAACCCAGGGACTTCTAACACCGGGGAGCTGTTTTTT.

This clone was detected ten times or more. The rearrangement joins TRBV11-2 to TRBJ2-4; TRBD2 agrees at 8 bases. Germline assignment: CDR1 SGHAT and CDR2 FQNNGV. Trimming cost V 7 bases and J 6 bases; bases outside gene matches: 2. This CDR3 is 12 amino acids long. Here the CDR3 DNA reads TGTGCCAGCACGGCGGGGGGAAACATTCAGTACTTC. The encoded protein is CASTAGGNIQYF.

V usage is TRBV18 and J usage is TRBJ2-3, with 9 bases fitting TRBD2. Per germline, CDR1 KGHSH and CDR2 LQKENI. Trimming at V came to 1 base and at J to 0 bases, leaving 2 bases not matched to a gene. The CDR3 runs to 16 residues. DNA of the CDR3: TGTGCCAGCTCACCACGGCTAGCGGGAAGCACAGATACGCAGTATTTT. As protein: CASSPRLAGSTDTQYF.

This clone has a handful of counts. This chain links TRBV18 with TRBJ2-7; D is possibly TRBD1 or TRBD2 (6 bases each). The CDR3 contains 16 residues. The germline V gene encodes CDR1 KGHSH and CDR2 LQKENI. Trimming took off 0 bases at V and 3 bases at J, with 15 bases between the two ends. The CDR3 loop is CASSPPAGSGVYEQYF. In nucleotides, the CDR3 is TGTGCCAGCTCACCACCCGCGGGGTCAGGGGTCTACGAGCAGTACTTC.

The chain joins TRBV14 to TRBJ2-5, with D unresolved. This CDR3 contains 13 residues. V was cut by 2 bases and J by 2 bases, with 6 bases left in between. CDR1 and CDR2 (germline): SGHDN, FVKESK. CDR3 sequence (DNA): TGTGCCAGCAGCCAAAACTTTCAAGAGACCCAGTACTTC. It codes for CASSQNFQETQYF.

The CDR3, as DNA: TGTGCCGGGGGAGCGGACCAAGAGACCCAGTACTTC. It translates to CAGGADQETQYF. V usage is TRBV5-5 and J usage is TRBJ2-5; D tentatively fits TRBD1 or TRBD2 (5 bases each). V shed 10 bases and J shed 0 bases, with 10 bases lying between them. CDR3 length equals 12 residues. Germline CDR1 is SGHKS and CDR2 is YYEKEE (reference sequence).

The chain combines TRBV2 with TRBJ2-7; D perhaps matches TRBD1 (5 bases). The CDR3 runs to 14 residues. The germline gives CDR1 SNHLY, CDR2 FYNNEI. Trimming removed 1 base at V and 6 bases at J, with 13 bases between. The CDR3 here is CASSEGTWASEQYF. Written as DNA, the CDR3 is TGTGCCAGCAGTGAAGGGACATGGGCCTCCGAGCAGTACTTC. Complete variable domain (other parts from reference TRBV2 and TRBJ2-7): EPEVTQTPSHQVTQMGQEVILRCVPISNHLYFYWYRQILGQKVEFLVSFYNNEISEKSEIFDDQFSVERPDGSNFTLKIRSTKLEDSAMYFCASSEGTWASEQYFGPGTRLTVT.

The chain has TRBV19 and TRBJ2-2; D uncertain. The ends were cut back, 6 bases at V and 6 bases at J, with 11 bases in the middle. The CDR3 totals 13 residues. Germline assignment: CDR1 LNHDA and CDR2 SQIVND (reference sequence). This CDR3 reads CASSLSRPGELFF. CDR3 bases: TGTGCCAGTAGCCTCTCTCGCCCCGGGGAGCTGTTTTTT.

This clone has ten or more counts. This chain uses TRBV11-2 with TRBJ1-1; D uncertain. Trimming pared 1 base from V and 5 bases from J, leaving 14 bases between. Germline values: CDR1 SGHAT, CDR2 FQNNGV. The CDR3 length is 15 residues. The CDR3 protein is CASSLGGWLETEAFF. The CDR3 DNA reads as TGTGCCAGCAGCTTAGGAGGTTGGTTGGAGACTGAAGCTTTCTTT. Full variable domain (missing parts from reference TRBV11-2 and TRBJ1-1): EAGVAQSPRYKIIEKRQSVAFWCNPISGHATLYWYQQILGQGPKLLIQFQNNGVVDDSQLPKDRFSAERLKGVDSTLKIQPAKLEDSAVYLCASSLGGWLETEAFFGQGTRLTVV.

The rearrangement links TRBV5-1 to TRBJ2-1; 9 nucleotides line up with TRBD2. V lost 0 bases to trimming and J lost 7 bases; unmatched junction nucleotides: 8. This CDR3 has 16 residues. Germline V gene data show CDR1 as SGHRS and CDR2 as YFSETQ. CDR3 coding DNA: TGCGCCAGCAGCTTGGCTGGTAGCGGGAGTTTAAATGAGCAGTTCTTC. Its protein product is CASSLAGSGSLNEQFF.

This clone was seen only once. V gene TRBV2 combines with J gene TRBJ1-5; 7 bases line up with TRBD1. Germline loops: CDR1 SNHLY, CDR2 FYNNEI. With 5 bases clipped from V and 7 bases from J, the junction kept 14 bases outside the gene matches. The CDR3 extends over 16 amino acids. CDR3 amino acids: CASSRLGGGAGQPQHF. CDR3 sequence (DNA): TGTGCCAGCAGTAGGCTGGGAGGGGGCGCGGGGCAGCCCCAGCATTTT. Full variable domain (remainder filled in from reference TRBV2 and TRBJ1-5): EPEVTQTPSHQVTQMGQEVILRCVPISNHLYFYWYRQILGQKVEFLVSFYNNEISEKSEIFDDQFSVERPDGSNFTLKIRSTKLEDSAMYFCASSRLGGGAGQPQHFGDGTRLSIL.

The rearrangement links TRBV6-5 to TRBJ2-7; 12 bases are shared with TRBD2. V gave up 5 bases and J gave up 0 bases; unmatched junction bases: 2. From germline, CDR1 is MNHEY and CDR2 SVGAGI. This CDR3 is built from 15 residues. CDR3 bases: TGTGCCAGCAGTGTGACTAGCGGGAGCTCCTACGAGCAGTACTTC. This encodes CASSVTSGSSYEQYF.

This clone was observed a few times. The chain combines TRBV4-2 with TRBJ1-1; the D is unclear. This CDR3 has 18 residues. CDR1 and CDR2 from the germline V gene are LGHNA and YNFKEQ. Trimming left V 1 base short and J 6 bases short, with 24 bases between. The CDR3 DNA reads as TGTGCCAGCAGCCAAGTTCTTTGGAGCGCGAGAGGAGCCGCTGAAGCTTTCTTT. Translation gives CASSQVLWSARGAAEAFF.

V is TRBV7-8 and J is TRBJ2-3; tentatively, D is TRBD2 (6 bases). Trimming took off 5 bases at V and 0 bases at J, with 15 bases between the two ends. The CDR3 has 16 residues. Germline CDR1 SGHVS, CDR2 FQNEAQ. The CDR3 coding sequence is TGTGCCAGCAGCCCTAATCCGGGAGCTAGCACAGATACGCAGTATTTT. As protein: CASSPNPGASTDTQYF. Using reference TRBV7-8 and TRBJ2-3 for the parts outside the CDR3, the full variable domain is GAGVSQSPRYKVAKRGQDVALRCDPISGHVSLFWYQQALGQGPEFLTYFQNEAQLDKSGLPSDRFFAERPEGSVSTLKIQRTQQEDSAVYLCASSPNPGASTDTQYFGPGTRLTVL.

The chain employs TRBV19 and TRBJ2-2; 9 bases line up with TRBD1. Germline CDR1 is LNHDA and CDR2 is SQIVND (reference sequence). CDR3 size: 15 residues. V shed 5 bases, J shed 0 bases, and the junction held 1 base outside the gene matches. The CDR3 sequence is CASSWTGANTGELFF. The CDR3 nucleotides read TGTGCCAGTAGTTGGACAGGGGCGAACACCGGGGAGCTGTTTTTT.